This T cell receptor (beta chain) derives from a study of blood T cell repertoires in COVID-19. Germline CDR1 reads SQVTM; CDR2 reads ANQGSEA. The CDR3 length is 13 residues. V was shortened by 4 bases and J by 3 bases, with 11 bases between the two germline ends. Here immunoSEQ multiplex PCR was the method, and the copy in TCRdb shows in-frame clones only, minus some. Among approximately 220,000 clones listed, 83% were seen once. Sequencing used PBMCs or T cells enriched from blood (not recorded which). J is TRBJ2-3 and V is TRBV29-1; tentative D call: TRBD1 (7 bases). This sequence originates from a woman aged 50 to 60 who had been exposed to COVID-19. CDR3 in DNA: TGCAGCGTTGTGGAGGGGGCTACAGATACGCAGTATTTT. Translating gives CSVVEGATDTQYF.